This T cell receptor beta chain was obtained from a study of OX40 agonist ivuxolimab in advanced cancers. Overall study findings and caveats: On average, a greater number of expanded clones characterised CD8+ T cells relative to CD4+.

TCRdb's copy holds only in-frame clones and misses some; the assay was immunoSEQ multiplex PCR. The data show 65,000 to 95,000 clones, approximately 82% seen once. About this clone itself: Antigen unknown.

With 3 bases removed from V and 2 bases from J, the gap between germline ends came to 11 bases. This CDR3 region has 14 residues. From germline, CDR1 is SGHRS and CDR2 YFSETQ. Sequencing used CD4+ or CD8+ T cells sorted from blood, obtained in a trial of the OX40 agonist ivuxolimab. The sequence was collected from an adult with an advanced solid tumor such as melanoma, head and neck, liver or kidney cancer. The chain employs TRBV5-1 and TRBJ1-1, with D maybe TRBD1 (5 bases). The CDR3 sequence: CASSSGTLNTEAFF. Here the CDR3 DNA reads TGCGCCAGCAGCTCCGGGACGCTTAACACTGAAGCTTTCTTT.